Listed below are T cell receptor beta chains from one sample, sequenced in a study of blood T cell repertoires in COVID-19. Clones were sequenced by immunoSEQ multiplex PCR, and TCRdb holds only the in-frame ones, with some missing. The sample holds hundreds of thousands of clones, 70% to 90% seen once. Source material: peripheral blood. These receptors were collected from a woman aged 25 to 39 with active or convalescent COVID-19. Both conserved end residues are part of each CDR3. D genes are given only for firm matches.

TRBD2	14	TRBV28	TRBJ2-1	TGTGCCAGCAGTTTAGGGGGGGAACCCAATGAGCAGTTCTTC	CASSLGGEPNEQFF
NA	13	TRBV6-5	TRBJ1-1	TGTGCCAGCAGAACGGACATAAGTAGAGAAGCTTTCTTT	CASRTDISREAFF
TRBD1	15	TRBV7-2	TRBJ1-5	TGTGCCAGCAGCTTAGTAGCAGGGGGCGGTCAGCCCCAGCATTTT	CASSLVAGGGQPQHF
NA	16	TRBV2	TRBJ1-6	TGTGCCAGCAGTGTGGGTAGTGCGGGGAATAATTCACCCCTCCACTTT	CASSVGSAGNNSPLHF
NA	15	TRBV7-9	TRBJ1-2	TGTGCCAGCAGCTTAGTTCTGGGGGCGGACTATGGCTACACCTTC	CASSLVLGADYGYTF
NA	12	TRBV4-1	TRBJ1-4	TGCGCCAGCAGCCAAGATAGAGAAAAACTGTTTTTT	CASSQDREKLFF
NA	16	TRBV11-3	TRBJ1-1	TGTGCCAGCAGCCCACTCCGGGACACGGGGAACACTGAAGCTTTCTTT	CASSPLRDTGNTEAFF
NA	13	TRBV27	TRBJ1-5	TGTGCCAGCAGTTTACGAGGCAATCAGCCCCAGCATTTT	CASSLRGNQPQHF
NA	15	TRBV5-5	TRBJ1-4	TGTGCCAGCAGCTTAGACCCGGTGTACAGGGACAAACTGTTTTTT	CASSLDPVYRDKLFF
TRBD1	15	TRBV7-8	TRBJ2-2	TGTGCCAGCAGCTCGACAGGGGGTGGGACCGGGGAGCTGTTTTTT	CASSSTGGGTGELFF
TRBD1	15	TRBV6-5	TRBJ1-2	TGTGCCAGCAGTTCCGGGGTGACAGGGATCTATGGCTACACCTTC	CASSSGVTGIYGYTF
NA	13	TRBV24-1	TRBJ2-1	TGTGCCACCAGTGATTTCAGGGGCGCTGAGCAGTTCTTC	CATSDFRGAEQFF
TRBD2	17	TRBV7-9	TRBJ2-1	TGTGCCAGCAGCTCCCTCGGTCTAGCGGGAAATAGGGATGAGCAGTTCTTC	CASSSLGLAGNRDEQFF
NA	17	TRBV7-9	TRBJ1-4	TGTGCCAGCAGCTTAACAGCCCCAGGCGCCGGTAATGAAAAACTGTTTTTT	CASSLTAPGAGNEKLFF
NA	14	TRBV5-1	TRBJ2-3	TGCGCCAGCAGACAGGGTTACGGCACAGATACGCAGTATTTT	CASRQGYGTDTQYF
NA	12	TRBV25-1	TRBJ2-5	TGTGCCAGCAGTGAAGTGGGGACTGCCCAGTACTTC	CASSEVGTAQYF
NA	12	TRBV2	TRBJ1-2	TGTGCCAGCAGTGAACGGGTTCTTGGCTACACCTTC	CASSERVLGYTF